A selection of T cell receptor beta chains follows, all from one sample in a study of blood T cells in healthy people across ages. TCRdb called the 5' RACE reads again in MiXCR, with one record for every CDR3 protein. The data contain 1.4 million or so distinct CDR3 sequences, approximately 42% of them singletons. Sequenced input: blood. These receptor sequences come from a young woman in good health. Both conserved end residues are part of each CDR3. D genes are given only for firm matches.

D: NA; V: TRBV7-8; CDR3: CASSPRDSTDTQYF
D: NA; V: TRBV21-1; CDR3: CASSKGQGGEMTGELFF
D: NA; V: TRBV4-1; CDR3: CASSPIANYGYTF
D: NA; V: TRBV6-2/TRBV6-3; CDR3: CASSPSLGRPSSYNEQYF
D: NA; V: TRBV12-3/TRBV12-4; CDR3: CASSSVGTNDGYTF
D: NA; V: TRBV7-2; CDR3: CASSSDSHLAGANVLTF
D: TRBD1; V: TRBV12-3/TRBV12-4; CDR3: CASNLRNTGVSETQYF
D: NA; V: TRBV29-1; CDR3: CSVEAPQGANVLTF
D: TRBD2; V: TRBV28; CDR3: CASSPRRSASGREQFF
D: NA; V: TRBV7-9; CDR3: CASSLRSGNYDNEQFF
D: TRBD2; V: TRBV5-1; CDR3: CASRLAGDNEQFF
D: TRBD2; V: TRBV20-1; CDR3: CSARTSGRGSEQFF
D: NA; V: TRBV5-1; CDR3: CASSLVGVHYNEQFF
D: NA; V: TRBV10-3; CDR3: CATSGYDSSYYGYTF